This entry lists 11 T cell receptor beta chains sequenced from one sample in a study of cytomegalovirus exposure and HLA in healthy donors. PCR used 60 Vbeta primers and 13 Jbeta primers. Assay used: immunoSEQ multiplex PCR; TCRdb lists only in-frame clones, some missing. The table lists about 42,000 clones. The sample consisted of PBMCs. Receptors were obtained from a man aged 25 to 40 in good health and CMV-seronegative.

The chain is built from TRBV5-4 and TRBJ2-5; D is possibly TRBD1 (6 bases). The CDR3 has 14 amino acids. V was pared by 0 bases and J by 5 bases, with 11 bases between. CDR1 is SGHNT and CDR2 is YYREEE in the germline V gene (reference sequence). CDR3 nucleotide sequence: TGTGCCAGCAGCTTGGCGGGCAGGGGTGAGACCCAGTACTTC. Translated, it gives CASSLAGRGETQYF.

The V gene is TRBV6-6, the J gene TRBJ1-1, with D uncertain. The CDR3 sequence is 12 residues long. Germline CDR1 reads MNHNY; CDR2 reads SVGAGI (reference sequence). Between the trimmed V and J ends, which lost 3 bases and 14 bases, there was a span of 16 bases. The CDR3 nucleotides are TGTGCCAGCAGTTATCCGCGACGGCAGCGGTTCTTT. Translating gives CASSYPRRQRFF.

The CDR3 coding sequence is TGTGCCAGCAGTGCCTCAGTAGATTCCGCTGAAGCTTTCTTT. Its protein is CASSASVDSAEAFF. This chain links TRBV6-4 with TRBJ1-1; no clear D gene. The germline CDR1 and CDR2 sequences are MRHNA and SNTAGT. The length of the CDR3 is 14 residues. V was cut by 4 bases and J by 6 bases, with 15 bases left in between.

This chain joins TRBV5-1 and TRBJ1-6; D may be TRBD1 (5 bases). V dropped 2 bases and J dropped 8 bases, with 11 bases sitting between them. Per the germline V gene, CDR1 is SGHRS and CDR2 is YFSETQ. The CDR3 is 14 residues long. The CDR3 spells CASSFQGGDSPLHF. The CDR3 bases are TGCGCCAGCAGCTTCCAGGGTGGGGATTCACCCCTCCACTTT.

The chain combines TRBV27 with TRBJ1-5, with unresolved D. Trimming took 4 bases from V and 4 from J, leaving 17 bases between them. Per the germline V gene, CDR1 is MNHEY and CDR2 is SMNVEV (reference sequence). This CDR3 is built from 16 residues. The CDR3 DNA follows: TGTGCCAGCAGTTCCCGGGAGGCAGTTTGGAATCAGCCCCAGCATTTT. It translates to CASSSREAVWNQPQHF.

The genes are TRBV7-9 and TRBJ2-7; TRBD2 matches at 9 bases. V was pared by 5 bases and J by 4 bases, with 12 bases of the junction left unmatched. Per the germline V gene, CDR1 is SEHNR and CDR2 is FQNEAQ (reference sequence). The CDR3 consists of 16 residues. CDR3 amino acids: CASSPLGLARRYEQYF. CDR3 nucleotides: TGTGCCAGCAGCCCACTGGGACTAGCACGTAGGTACGAGCAGTACTTC.

The chain links TRBV2 to TRBJ1-1; a weak D match, TRBD1 (5 bases). The CDR3 spans 14 residues. Germline V gene data show CDR1 as SNHLY and CDR2 as FYNNEI. The V end lost 4 bases, the J end lost 5 bases, and 14 bases lay between the germline ends. As DNA, the CDR3 is TGTGCCAGCAGTGTTCTAGAGGACACAACTGAAGCTTTCTTT. It yields the protein CASSVLEDTTEAFF.

This chain connects TRBV4-1 to TRBJ2-2; TRBD1 might be the D (6 bases). There are 15 residues in the CDR3. In germline, CDR1 is MGHRA, CDR2 YSYEKL. The V end lost 3 bases, the J end lost 1 base, and 9 bases lay between the germline ends. The CDR3 is CASSHQGRNTGELFF. Written as DNA, the CDR3 is TGCGCCAGCAGCCATCAGGGGCGGAACACCGGGGAGCTGTTTTTT.

V gene TRBV9 combines with J gene TRBJ2-3; weak D call: TRBD2 (5 bases). The CDR3 is made up of 13 amino acids. V dropped 4 bases and J dropped 5 bases, with 11 bases sitting between them. Per germline, CDR1 SGDLS and CDR2 YYNGEE. CDR3 bases: TGTGCCAGCAGCCCCCAGAGGGAAGATACGCAGTATTTT. Protein: CASSPQREDTQYF. Supplemented by reference TRBV9 and TRBJ2-3, the full variable domain reads DSGVTQTPKHLITATGQRVTLRCSPRSGDLSVYWYQQSLDQGLQFLIQYYNGEERAKGNILERFSAQQFPDLHSELNLSSLELGDSALYFCASSPQREDTQYFGPGTRLTVL.

The chain employs TRBV7-3 and TRBJ2-1; tentative D call: TRBD2 (6 bases). This CDR3 spans 14 amino acids. Trimming shortened V by 5 bases and J by 2 bases, and 10 bases separated the two germline ends. Per the germline V gene, CDR1 is SGHTA and CDR2 is FQGTGA. DNA of the CDR3: TGTGCCAGCAGCCTCCGGGGGACCTACAATGAGCAGTTCTTC. This sequence encodes CASSLRGTYNEQFF. The full variable domain, rest sourced from reference TRBV7-3 and TRBJ2-1, is GAGVSQTPSNKVTEKGKYVELRCDPISGHTALYWYRQSLGQGPEFLIYFQGTGAADDSGLPNDRFFAVRPEGSVSTLKIQRTERGDSAVYLCASSLRGTYNEQFFGPGTRLTVL.

V usage is TRBV4-2 and J usage is TRBJ2-1; 9 bases line up with TRBD1. There are 17 residues in the CDR3. The V segment lost 0 bases and the J segment 0 bases; nucleotides outside the gene matches: 3. Germline V lookup: CDR1 LGHNA, CDR2 YNFKEQ. The CDR3 is CASSQDKGQGSYNEQFF. For the CDR3, the DNA is TGTGCCAGCAGCCAAGATAAGGGACAGGGCTCCTACAATGAGCAGTTCTTC.